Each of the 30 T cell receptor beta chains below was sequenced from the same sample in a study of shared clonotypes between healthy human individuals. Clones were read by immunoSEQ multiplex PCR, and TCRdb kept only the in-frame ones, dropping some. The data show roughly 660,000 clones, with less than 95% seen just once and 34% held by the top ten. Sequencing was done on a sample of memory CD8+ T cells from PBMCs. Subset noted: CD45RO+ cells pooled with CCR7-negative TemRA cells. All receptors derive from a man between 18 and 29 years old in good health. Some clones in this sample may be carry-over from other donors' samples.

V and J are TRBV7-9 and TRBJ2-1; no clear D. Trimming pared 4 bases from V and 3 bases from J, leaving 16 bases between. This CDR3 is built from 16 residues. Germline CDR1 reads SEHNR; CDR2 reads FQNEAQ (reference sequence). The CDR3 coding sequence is TGTGCCAGCAGCTCCCTCTCAACGTCCCACTACAATGAGCAGTTCTTC. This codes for CASSSLSTSHYNEQFF.

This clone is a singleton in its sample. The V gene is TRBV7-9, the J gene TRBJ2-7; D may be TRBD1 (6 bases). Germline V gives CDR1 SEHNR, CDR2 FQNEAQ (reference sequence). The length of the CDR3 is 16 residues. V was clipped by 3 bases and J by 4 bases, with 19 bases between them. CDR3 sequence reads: CASSFVLRTVTYEQYF. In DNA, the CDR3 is TGTGCCAGCAGCTTCGTCCTACGGACAGTTACTTACGAGCAGTACTTC. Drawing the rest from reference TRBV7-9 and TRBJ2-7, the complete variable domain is DTGVSQNPRHKITKRGQNVTFRCDPISEHNRLYWYRQTLGQGPEFLTYFQNEAQLEKSRLLSDRFSAERPKGSFSTLEIQRTEQGDSAMYLCASSFVLRTVTYEQYFGPGTRLTVT.

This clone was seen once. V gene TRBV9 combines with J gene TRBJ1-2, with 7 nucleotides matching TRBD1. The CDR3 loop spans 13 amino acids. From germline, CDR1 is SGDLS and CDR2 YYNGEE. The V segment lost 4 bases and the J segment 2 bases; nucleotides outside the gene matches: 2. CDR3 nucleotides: TGTGCCAGCAGCTCCAGGGGGAACTATGGCTACACCTTC. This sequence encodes CASSSRGNYGYTF.

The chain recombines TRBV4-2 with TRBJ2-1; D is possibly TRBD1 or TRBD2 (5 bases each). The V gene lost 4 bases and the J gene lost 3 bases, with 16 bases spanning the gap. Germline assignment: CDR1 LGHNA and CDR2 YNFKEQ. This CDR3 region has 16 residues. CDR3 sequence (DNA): TGTGCCAGCAGCCTACGGGACCCTAGGATCTACAATGAGCAGTTCTTC. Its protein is CASSLRDPRIYNEQFF.

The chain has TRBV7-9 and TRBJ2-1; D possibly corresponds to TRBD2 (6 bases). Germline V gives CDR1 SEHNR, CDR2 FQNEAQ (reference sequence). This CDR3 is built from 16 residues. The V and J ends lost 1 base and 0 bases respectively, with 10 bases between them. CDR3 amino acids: CASSLGPGVSYNEQFF. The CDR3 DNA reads TGTGCCAGCAGCTTAGGTCCGGGAGTCTCCTACAATGAGCAGTTCTTC.

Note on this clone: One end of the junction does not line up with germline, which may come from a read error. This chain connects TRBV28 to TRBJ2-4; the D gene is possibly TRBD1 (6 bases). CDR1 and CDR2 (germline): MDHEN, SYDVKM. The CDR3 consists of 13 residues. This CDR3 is CASSPYAGQSPGF. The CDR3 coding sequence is TGTGCCAGCAGCCCTTATGCTGGACAGTCCCCGGGATTC.

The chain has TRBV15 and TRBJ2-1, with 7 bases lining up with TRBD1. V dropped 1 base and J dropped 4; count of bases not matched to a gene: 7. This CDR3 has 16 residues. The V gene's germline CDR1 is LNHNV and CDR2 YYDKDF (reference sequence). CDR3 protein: CATSRGTGDGYNEQFF. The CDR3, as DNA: TGTGCCACCAGCAGAGGTACAGGGGATGGGTACAATGAGCAGTTCTTC. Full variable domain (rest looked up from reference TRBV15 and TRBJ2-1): DAMVIQNPRYQVTQFGKPVTLSCSQTLNHNVMYWYQQKSSQAPKLLFHYYDKDFNNEADTPDNFQSRRPNTSFCFLDIRSPGLGDTAMYLCATSRGTGDGYNEQFFGPGTRLTVL.

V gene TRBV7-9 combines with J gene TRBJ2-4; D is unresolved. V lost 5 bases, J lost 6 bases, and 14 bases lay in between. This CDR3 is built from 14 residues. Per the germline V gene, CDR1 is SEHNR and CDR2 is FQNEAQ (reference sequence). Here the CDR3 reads CASSENWPGNIQYF. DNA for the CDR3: TGTGCCAGCAGCGAAAACTGGCCGGGAAACATTCAGTACTTC.

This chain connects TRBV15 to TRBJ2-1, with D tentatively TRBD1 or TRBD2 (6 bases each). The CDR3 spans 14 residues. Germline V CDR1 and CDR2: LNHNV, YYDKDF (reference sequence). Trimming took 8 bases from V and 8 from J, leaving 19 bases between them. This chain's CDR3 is CATGGGDQLDEQFF. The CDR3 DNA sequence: TGTGCCACCGGGGGCGGGGATCAGTTGGATGAGCAGTTCTTC. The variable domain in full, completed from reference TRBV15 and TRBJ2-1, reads DAMVIQNPRYQVTQFGKPVTLSCSQTLNHNVMYWYQQKSSQAPKLLFHYYDKDFNNEADTPDNFQSRRPNTSFCFLDIRSPGLGDTAMYLCATGGGDQLDEQFFGPGTRLTVL.

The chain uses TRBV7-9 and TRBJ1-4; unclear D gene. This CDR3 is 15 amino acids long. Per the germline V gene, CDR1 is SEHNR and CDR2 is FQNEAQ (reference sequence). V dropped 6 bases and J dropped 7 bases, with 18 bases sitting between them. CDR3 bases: TGTGCCAGCAGTCCGTCGTGGGGAGGTCGTGAAAAACTGTTTTTT. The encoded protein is CASSPSWGGREKLFF.

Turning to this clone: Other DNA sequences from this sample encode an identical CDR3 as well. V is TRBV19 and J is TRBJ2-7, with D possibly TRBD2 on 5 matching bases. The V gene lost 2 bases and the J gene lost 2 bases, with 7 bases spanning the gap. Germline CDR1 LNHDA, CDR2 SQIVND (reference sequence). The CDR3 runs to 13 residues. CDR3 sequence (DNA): TGTGCCAGTAGTATAACTAGGACCTACGAGCAGTACTTC. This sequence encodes CASSITRTYEQYF.

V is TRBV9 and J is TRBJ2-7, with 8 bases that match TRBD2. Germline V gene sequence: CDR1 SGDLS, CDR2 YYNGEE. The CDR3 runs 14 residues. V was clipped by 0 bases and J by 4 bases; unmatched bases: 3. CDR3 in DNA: TGTGCCAGCAGCGTAGCTGTAGCGGGGTACGAGCAGTACTTC. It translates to CASSVAVAGYEQYF.

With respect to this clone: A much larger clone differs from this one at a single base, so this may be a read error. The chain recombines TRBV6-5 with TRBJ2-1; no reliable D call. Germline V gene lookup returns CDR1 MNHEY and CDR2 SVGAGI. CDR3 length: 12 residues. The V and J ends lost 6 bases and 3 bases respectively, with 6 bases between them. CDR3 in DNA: TGTGCCAGCAGCCCCAACTACAATGAGCAGTTCTTC. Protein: CASSPNYNEQFF.

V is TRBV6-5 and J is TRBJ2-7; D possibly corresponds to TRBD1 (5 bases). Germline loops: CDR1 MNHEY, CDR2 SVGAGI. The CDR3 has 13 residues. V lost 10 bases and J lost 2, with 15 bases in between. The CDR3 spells CATGQGVTYEQYF. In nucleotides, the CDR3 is TGTGCCACCGGACAAGGGGTAACCTACGAGCAGTACTTC.

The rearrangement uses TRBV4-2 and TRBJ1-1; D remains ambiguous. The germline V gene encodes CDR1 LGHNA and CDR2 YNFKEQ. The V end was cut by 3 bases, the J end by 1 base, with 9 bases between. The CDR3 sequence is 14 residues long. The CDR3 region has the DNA TGTGCCAGCAGCCAGACGGAAGGGAACACTGAAGCTTTCTTT. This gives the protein CASSQTEGNTEAFF.

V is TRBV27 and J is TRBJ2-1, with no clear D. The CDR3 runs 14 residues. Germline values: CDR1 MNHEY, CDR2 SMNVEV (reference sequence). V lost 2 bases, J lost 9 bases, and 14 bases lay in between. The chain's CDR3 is CASSLISRSSEQFF. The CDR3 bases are TGTGCCAGCAGTTTAATATCCCGGTCGAGTGAGCAGTTCTTC.

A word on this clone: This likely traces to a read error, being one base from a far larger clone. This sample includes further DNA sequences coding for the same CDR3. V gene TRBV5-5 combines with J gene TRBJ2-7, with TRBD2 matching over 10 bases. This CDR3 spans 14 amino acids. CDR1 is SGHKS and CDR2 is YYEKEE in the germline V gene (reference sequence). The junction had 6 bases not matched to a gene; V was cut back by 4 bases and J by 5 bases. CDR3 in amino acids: CASSLLAGRHEQYF. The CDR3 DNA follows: TGTGCCAGCAGCCTACTAGCGGGGAGGCACGAGCAGTACTTC.

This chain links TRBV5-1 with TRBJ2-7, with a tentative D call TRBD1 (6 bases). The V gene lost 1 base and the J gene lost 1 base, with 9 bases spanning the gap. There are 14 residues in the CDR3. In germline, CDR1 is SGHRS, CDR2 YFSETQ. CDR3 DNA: TGCGCCAGCAGCTTGCTCCAGGGGTCCTACGAGCAGTACTTC. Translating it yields CASSLLQGSYEQYF. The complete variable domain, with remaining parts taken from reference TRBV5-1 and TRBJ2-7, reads KAGVTQTPRYLIKTRGQQVTLSCSPISGHRSVSWYQQTPGQGLQFLFEYFSETQRNKGNFPGRFSGRQFSNSRSEMNVSTLELGDSALYLCASSLLQGSYEQYFGPGTRLTVT.

The DNA of the CDR3 is TGTGCCTGGTCCTACCGGGGACCCTCTGGAAACACCATATATTTT. This codes for CAWSYRGPSGNTIYF. The chain recombines TRBV30 with TRBJ1-3, with a weak D call TRBD1 (5 bases). The CDR3 has 15 residues. Trimming took 5 bases from V and 0 from J, leaving 14 bases between them. The V gene's germline CDR1 is GTSNPN and CDR2 SVGIG (reference sequence).

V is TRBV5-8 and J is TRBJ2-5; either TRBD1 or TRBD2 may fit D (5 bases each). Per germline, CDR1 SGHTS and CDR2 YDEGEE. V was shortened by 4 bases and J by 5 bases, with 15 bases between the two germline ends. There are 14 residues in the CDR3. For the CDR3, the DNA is TGTGCCAGCAGCGGGGCCCGGGGTCGGGAGACCCAGTACTTC. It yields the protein CASSGARGRETQYF. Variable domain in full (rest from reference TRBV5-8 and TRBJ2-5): EAGVTQSPTHLIKTRGQQATLRCSPISGHTSVYWYQQALGLGLQFLLWYDEGEERNRGNFPPRFSGRQFPNYSSELNVNALELEDSALYLCASSGARGRETQYFGPGTRLLVL.

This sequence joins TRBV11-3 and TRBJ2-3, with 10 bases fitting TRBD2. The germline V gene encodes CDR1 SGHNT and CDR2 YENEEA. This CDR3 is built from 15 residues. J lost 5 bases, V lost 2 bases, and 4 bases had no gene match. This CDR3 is CASSLRLAGEDTQYF. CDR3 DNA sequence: TGTGCCAGCAGCTTAAGGCTAGCGGGGGAAGATACGCAGTATTTT.

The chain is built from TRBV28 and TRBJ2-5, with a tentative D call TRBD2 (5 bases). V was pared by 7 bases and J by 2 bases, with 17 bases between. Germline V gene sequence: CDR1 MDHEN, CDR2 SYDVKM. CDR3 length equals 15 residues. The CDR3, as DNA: TGTGCCAGCACCTTAAGGTGGCGGGCACAAGAGACCCAGTACTTC. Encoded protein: CASTLRWRAQETQYF.

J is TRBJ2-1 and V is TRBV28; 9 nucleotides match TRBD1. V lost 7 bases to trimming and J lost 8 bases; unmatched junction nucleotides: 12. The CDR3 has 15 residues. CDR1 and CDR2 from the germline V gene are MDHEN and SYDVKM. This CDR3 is CASTPGTGNRDEQFF. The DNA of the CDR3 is TGTGCCAGCACCCCCGGGACAGGGAATAGGGATGAGCAGTTCTTC.

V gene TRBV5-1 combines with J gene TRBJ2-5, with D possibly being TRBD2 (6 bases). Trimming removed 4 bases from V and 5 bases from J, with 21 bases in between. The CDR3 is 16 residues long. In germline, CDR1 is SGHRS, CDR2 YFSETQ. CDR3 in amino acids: CASSPSTGDRGETQYF. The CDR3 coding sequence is TGCGCCAGCAGCCCATCTACCGGGGATCGGGGGGAGACCCAGTACTTC. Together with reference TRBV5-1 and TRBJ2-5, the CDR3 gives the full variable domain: KAGVTQTPRYLIKTRGQQVTLSCSPISGHRSVSWYQQTPGQGLQFLFEYFSETQRNKGNFPGRFSGRQFSNSRSEMNVSTLELGDSALYLCASSPSTGDRGETQYFGPGTRLLVL.

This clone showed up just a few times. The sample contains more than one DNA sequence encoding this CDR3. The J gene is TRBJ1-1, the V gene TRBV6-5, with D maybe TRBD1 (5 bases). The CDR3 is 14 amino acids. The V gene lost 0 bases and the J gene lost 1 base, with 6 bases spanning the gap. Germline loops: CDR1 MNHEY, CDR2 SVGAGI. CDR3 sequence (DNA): TGTGCCAGCAGTTACTCGAGGGGGAACACTGAAGCTTTCTTT. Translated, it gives CASSYSRGNTEAFF.

The CDR3 coding sequence is TGCGCCAGCAGCATCTCTGGAGGGACTGAAGCTTTCTTT. Translated: CASSISGGTEAFF. The rearrangement uses TRBV5-1 and TRBJ1-1; D gene uncertain. Trimming left V 4 bases short and J 5 bases short, with 12 bases between. CDR3 size: 13 residues. Germline V gene data show CDR1 as SGHRS and CDR2 as YFSETQ.

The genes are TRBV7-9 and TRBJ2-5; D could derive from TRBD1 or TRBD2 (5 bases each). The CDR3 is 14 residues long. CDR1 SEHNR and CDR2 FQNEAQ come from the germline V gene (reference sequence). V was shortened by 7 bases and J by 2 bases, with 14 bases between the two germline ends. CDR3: CASKKGRAQETQYF. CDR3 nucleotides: TGTGCCAGCAAAAAGGGACGGGCTCAAGAGACCCAGTACTTC. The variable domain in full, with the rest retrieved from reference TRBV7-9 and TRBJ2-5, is DTGVSQNPRHKITKRGQNVTFRCDPISEHNRLYWYRQTLGQGPEFLTYFQNEAQLEKSRLLSDRFSAERPKGSFSTLEIQRTEQGDSAMYLCASKKGRAQETQYFGPGTRLLVL.

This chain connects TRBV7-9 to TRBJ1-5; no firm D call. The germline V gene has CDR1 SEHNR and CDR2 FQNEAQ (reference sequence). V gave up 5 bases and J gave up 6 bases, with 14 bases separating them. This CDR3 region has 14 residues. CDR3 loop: CASSPPGPGQPQHF. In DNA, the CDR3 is TGTGCCAGCAGCCCCCCGGGCCCGGGTCAGCCCCAGCATTTT.

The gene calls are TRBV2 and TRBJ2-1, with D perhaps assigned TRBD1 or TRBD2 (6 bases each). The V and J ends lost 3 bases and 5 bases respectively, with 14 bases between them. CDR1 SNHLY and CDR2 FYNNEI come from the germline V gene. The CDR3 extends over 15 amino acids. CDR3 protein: CASSDERGAHNEQFF. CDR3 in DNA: TGTGCCAGCAGTGATGAGAGGGGGGCGCACAATGAGCAGTTCTTC.

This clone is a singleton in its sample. The CDR3 nucleotides are TGTGCCAGCAGCGAGGGGCCAATAGGCGACTCCTACAATGAGCAGTTCTTC. It encodes CASSEGPIGDSYNEQFF. The chain is built from TRBV9 and TRBJ2-1; D may be TRBD1 (5 bases). V was cut by 3 bases and J by 0 bases, with 16 bases left in between. The CDR3 contains 17 residues. Germline-derived CDR1 and CDR2 are SGDLS and YYNGEE. Complete variable domain (other parts from reference TRBV9 and TRBJ2-1): DSGVTQTPKHLITATGQRVTLRCSPRSGDLSVYWYQQSLDQGLQFLIQYYNGEERAKGNILERFSAQQFPDLHSELNLSSLELGDSALYFCASSEGPIGDSYNEQFFGPGTRLTVL.